This TCR beta chain originates from a study of molecular identifiers for immune sequencing clone quantification. Study-level points and caveats: Clones above 20 RNA copies contained over 99% of effector molecules and under 1% of naive molecules. Because of identical TCR molecules sharing a barcode, sizes of highly expanded clones could be underestimated.

Previously published methods and listed TCR primers were used for the bulk TCR libraries. One entry per CDR3 protein, called by TCRdb with MiXCR from the PCR reads. This table holds about 640,000 distinct CDR3 sequences, approximately 20% found once. This clonotype was observed many times. No antigen is known for it. The TCR comes from a human donor in good health. Some libraries in this study had Jurkat cell RNA spiked in. Input material: naive CD8+ T cells from blood, with Jurkat cell RNA spiked in. The subset: FACS-sorted CD8+CD4-CCR7+CD45RA+ naive T cells.

The CDR3 spells CATSRDLAPRQGLDTQYF. The CDR3 DNA is TGTGCCACCAGCAGAGATCTCGCTCCAAGACAGGGGTTGGATACGCAGTATTTT. V usage is TRBV15 and J usage is TRBJ2-3, with 8 positions matching TRBD1. The CDR3 spans 18 residues. V lost 0 bases to trimming and J lost 6 bases; unmatched junction nucleotides: 14. Germline CDR1 LNHNV, CDR2 YYDKDF (reference sequence).